This T cell receptor (beta chain) was identified during a study of T cell clonality in common variable immunodeficiency. General study results and limits: Compared with controls, CVID subjects had fewer shared TCRbeta clones. Patient heterogeneity in the CVID cohort limited correlations between repertoire features and clinical complications.

This clone was seen a few times. The antigen is not known. The protocol was immunoSEQ multiplex PCR, while the TCRdb copy is restricted to in-frame clones and leaves out a portion. There are about 40,000 clones in the sample, none observed a single time. Most patients and controls had Caucasian heritage. Each donor provided roughly 4.5 to 8.5 ml of heparinized whole blood. Input material: peripheral blood mononuclear cells. The sequence came from a person aged 18-70 years in good health.

Partial CDR3 DNA: TGTGCCAGTAGTCCATCGGGTGTATCCCTCGGGGGTCAGCCC. Encoded protein: CASSPSGVSLGGQP. The CDR3 as a whole reads CASSPSGVSLGGQPQHF. The chain carries TRBV19 and TRBJ1-5, with a possible D match to TRBD1 (5 bases). With the read ending 3 residues before the CDR3 end, the germline J gene is used to fill in that end. CDR1 and CDR2 from the germline V gene are LNHDA and SQIVND (reference sequence). The CDR3 runs to 17 residues. Trimming stripped 5 bases from V and 6 bases from J, with 23 bases between.